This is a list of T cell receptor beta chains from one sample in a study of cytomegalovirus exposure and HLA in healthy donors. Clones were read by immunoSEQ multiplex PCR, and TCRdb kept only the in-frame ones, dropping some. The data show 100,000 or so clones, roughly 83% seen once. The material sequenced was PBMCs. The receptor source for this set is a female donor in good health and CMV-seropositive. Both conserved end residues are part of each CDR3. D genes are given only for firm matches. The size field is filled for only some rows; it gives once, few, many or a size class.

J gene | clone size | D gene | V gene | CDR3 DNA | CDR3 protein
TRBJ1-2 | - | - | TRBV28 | TGTGCCAGCAGCCCCCTACCGAGCGGCTACACCTTC | CASSPLPSGYTF
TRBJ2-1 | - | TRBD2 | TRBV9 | TGTGCCAGCAGCGTAGCAGCGGGGGTCAACAATGAGCAGTTCTTC | CASSVAAGVNNEQFF
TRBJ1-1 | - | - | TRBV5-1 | TGCGCCAGCAGCTTTACCGCCCCACAGGGAAACACTGAAGCTTTCTTT | CASSFTAPQGNTEAFF
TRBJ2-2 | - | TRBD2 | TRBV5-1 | TGCGCCAGCAGCCGCTCCGGGACTATCAGCACCGGGGAGCTGTTTTTT | CASSRSGTISTGELFF
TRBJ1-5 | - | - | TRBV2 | TGTGCCAGCAGTGAAGCCAGGGCCGATCAGCCCCAGCATTTT | CASSEARADQPQHF
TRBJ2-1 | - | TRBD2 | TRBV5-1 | TGCGCCACCAGACGGGAGGGGGAGAGCTCCTACAATGAGCAGTTCTTC | CATRREGESSYNEQFF
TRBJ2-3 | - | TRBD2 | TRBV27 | TGTGCCAGCAGTTTATCCGTCGGGGGGGCCACGAATACGCAGTATTTT | CASSLSVGGATNTQYF
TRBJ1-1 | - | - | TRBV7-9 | TGTGCCAGCAGCCGAGCGAGGGGAGGGGACACTGAAGCTTTCTTT | CASSRARGGDTEAFF
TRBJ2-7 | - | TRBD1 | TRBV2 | TGTGCCAGCAGACGGACAGGCCCCTACGAGCAGTACTTC | CASRRTGPYEQYF
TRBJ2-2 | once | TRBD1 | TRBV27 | TGTGCCAGTTCCCCGGACAGGGGATCTGCCGGGGAGCTGTTTTTT | CASSPDRGSAGELFF
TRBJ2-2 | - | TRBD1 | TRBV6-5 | TGTGCCAGCAGTTACGACAGGGGGCAAGGCGGGGAGCTGTTTTTT | CASSYDRGQGGELFF
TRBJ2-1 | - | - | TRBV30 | TGTGCCTGGAGCGCGAGCTCCTACAATGAGCAGTTCTTC | CAWSASSYNEQFF
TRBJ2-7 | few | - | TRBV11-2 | TGTGCGGCCCGACCCCCTAGTGGCGGCGAGCAGTACTTC | CAARPPSGGEQYF
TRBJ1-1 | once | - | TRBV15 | TGTGCCACCAGCAGAGTAATGAACACTGAAGCTTTCTTT | CATSRVMNTEAFF
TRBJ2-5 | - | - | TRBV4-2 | TGTGCCAGCAGCCAAGATCCAGGGGCCGGAGAGACCCAGTACTTC | CASSQDPGAGETQYF
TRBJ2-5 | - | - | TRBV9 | TGTGCCAGCAGCGTAGGGGCTTCGGGGGAGACCCAGTACTTC | CASSVGASGETQYF
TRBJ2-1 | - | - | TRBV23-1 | TGCGCCAGCAGTTCGACTTCTAAAAGTACCCCACACAATGAGCAGTTCTTC | CASSSTSKSTPHNEQFF
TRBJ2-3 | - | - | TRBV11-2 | TGTGCCAGCAGCTTAGGAGATGTTAGCACAGATACGCAGTATTTT | CASSLGDVSTDTQYF
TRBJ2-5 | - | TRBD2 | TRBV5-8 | TGTGCCAGCAGCTCCGGGACTAGCGGGGGGCGGGGAGAGACCCAGTACTTC | CASSSGTSGGRGETQYF
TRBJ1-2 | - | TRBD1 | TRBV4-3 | TGCGCCAGCAGCCAGTTAGCAGGGGGCCCTCTGTATGGCTACACCTTC | CASSQLAGGPLYGYTF
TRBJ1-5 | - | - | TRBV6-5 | TGTGCCAGCAGGCCGGCCGGGAATCAGCCCCAGCATTTT | CASRPAGNQPQHF
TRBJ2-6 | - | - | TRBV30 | TGTGCCTGGAGCTTCTCTGGGGCCAACGTCCTGACTTTC | CAWSFSGANVLTF
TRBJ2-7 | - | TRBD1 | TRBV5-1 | TGCGCCAGCAGCTTGGTAGTGACAGGGGATCGCGAGCAGTACTTC | CASSLVVTGDREQYF
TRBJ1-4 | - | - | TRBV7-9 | TGTGCCAGCAGTCCCGCGGGGGGCGAAGAAAAACTGTTTTTT | CASSPAGGEEKLFF
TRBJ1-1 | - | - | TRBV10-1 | TGCGCCAGCAGTGAGATAGGCGGAGGAGCTTTCTTT | CASSEIGGGAFF
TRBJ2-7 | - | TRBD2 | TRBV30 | TGTGCCGGGAGGGGTTTAGGACTTGGGCCGTCCGAGCAGTACTTC | CAGRGLGLGPSEQYF